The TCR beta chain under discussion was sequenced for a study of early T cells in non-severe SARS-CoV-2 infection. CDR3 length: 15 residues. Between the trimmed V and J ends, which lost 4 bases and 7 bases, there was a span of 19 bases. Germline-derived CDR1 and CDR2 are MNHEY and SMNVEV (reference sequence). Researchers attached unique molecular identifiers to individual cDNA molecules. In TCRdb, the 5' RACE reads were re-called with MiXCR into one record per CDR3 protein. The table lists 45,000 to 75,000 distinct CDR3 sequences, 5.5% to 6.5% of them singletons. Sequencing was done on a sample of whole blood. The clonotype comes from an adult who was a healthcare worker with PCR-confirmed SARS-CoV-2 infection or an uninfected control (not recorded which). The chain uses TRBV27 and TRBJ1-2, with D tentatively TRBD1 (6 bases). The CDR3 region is CASSSPTGSKGGYTF. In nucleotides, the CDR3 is TGTGCCAGCAGTTCCCCGACAGGCTCGAAAGGTGGCTACACCTTC.